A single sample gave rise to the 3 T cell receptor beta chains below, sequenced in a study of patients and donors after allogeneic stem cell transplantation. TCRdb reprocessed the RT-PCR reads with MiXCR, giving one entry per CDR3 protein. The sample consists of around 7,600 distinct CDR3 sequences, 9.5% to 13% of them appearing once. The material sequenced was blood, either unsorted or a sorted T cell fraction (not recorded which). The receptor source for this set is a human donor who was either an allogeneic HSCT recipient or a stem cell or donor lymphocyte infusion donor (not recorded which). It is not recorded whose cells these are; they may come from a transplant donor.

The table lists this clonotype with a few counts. The CDR3 region is CASSLGDGTVHF. The CDR3 DNA sequence: TGTGCCAGCAGCTTAGGGGACGGGACAGTGCATTTT. The chain carries TRBV7-6 and TRBJ1-5; 7 bases map to TRBD1. Per the germline V gene, CDR1 is SGHVS and CDR2 is FNYEAQ. The CDR3 has 12 residues. The junction had 6 bases not matched to a gene; V was cut back by 1 base and J by 15 bases.

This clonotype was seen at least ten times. Written as DNA, the CDR3 is TGTGCCAGCAGCTTAGTTATCGTTAGGGGAGATACGCAGTATTTT. Its translation is CASSLVIVRGDTQYF. The chain is built from TRBV11-2 and TRBJ2-3, with D perhaps TRBD1 (5 bases). CDR1 is SGHAT and CDR2 is FQNNGV in the germline V gene. Trimming removed 1 base at V and 5 bases at J, with 13 bases between. The CDR3 covers 15 residues.

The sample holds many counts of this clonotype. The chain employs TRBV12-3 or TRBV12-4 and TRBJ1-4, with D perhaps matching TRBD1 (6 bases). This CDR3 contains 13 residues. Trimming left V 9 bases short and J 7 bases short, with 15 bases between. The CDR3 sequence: CASNTGTREKLFF. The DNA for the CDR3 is TGTGCCAGTAACACAGGGACGCGTGAAAAACTGTTTTTT.